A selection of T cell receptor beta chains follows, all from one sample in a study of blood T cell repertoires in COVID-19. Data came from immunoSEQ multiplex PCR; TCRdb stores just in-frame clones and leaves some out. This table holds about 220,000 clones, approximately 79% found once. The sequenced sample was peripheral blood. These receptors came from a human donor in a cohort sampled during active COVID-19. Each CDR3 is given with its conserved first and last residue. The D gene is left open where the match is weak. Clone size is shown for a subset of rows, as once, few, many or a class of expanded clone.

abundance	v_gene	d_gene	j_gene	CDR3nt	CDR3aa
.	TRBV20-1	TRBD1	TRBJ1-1	TGCAGTGCTAGTCGACAGGGATTGATATGGTCGAACACTGAAGCTTTCTTT	CSASRQGLIWSNTEAFF
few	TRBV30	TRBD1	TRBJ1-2	TGTGCCTGGAGCCCTAACAGGGGGTTAGGCTACACCTTC	CAWSPNRGLGYTF
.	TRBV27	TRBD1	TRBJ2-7	TGTGCCAGCAGTTTTAACAGGGGGCTAGGGGAGCAGTACTTC	CASSFNRGLGEQYF
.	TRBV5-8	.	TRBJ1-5	TGTGCCAGCAGCTTAGCAGGGGCTAGCAATCAGCCCCAGCATTTT	CASSLAGASNQPQHF
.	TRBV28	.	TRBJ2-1	TGTGCCAGCATTAGCGCACCCTACAATGAGCAGTTCTTC	CASISAPYNEQFF
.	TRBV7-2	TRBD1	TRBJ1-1	TGTGCCAGCAGCTGGACAGGTCGAAACACTGAAGCTTTCTTT	CASSWTGRNTEAFF
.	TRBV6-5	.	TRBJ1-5	TGTGCCAGCAGTTACACGGGGTATCAGCCCCAGCATTTT	CASSYTGYQPQHF
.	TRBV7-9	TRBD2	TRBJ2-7	TGTGCCAGCAGCCTCGGGACTAGCGGGAGCTACGAGCAGTACTTC	CASSLGTSGSYEQYF
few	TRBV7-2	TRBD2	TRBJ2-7	TGTGCCAGCAGCTTAGCGCAGGGGCGGGAGGCGTACTCCTACGAGCAGTACTTC	CASSLAQGREAYSYEQYF
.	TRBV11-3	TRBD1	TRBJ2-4	TGTGCCAGCAGCCCCCCGGGACAGGGTGACATTCAGTACTTC	CASSPPGQGDIQYF
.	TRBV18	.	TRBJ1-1	TGTGCCACGCGGGGGGGGGCGTTAGGACTGAACACTGAAGCTTTCTTT	CATRGGALGLNTEAFF
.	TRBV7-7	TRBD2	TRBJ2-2	TGTGCCAGCAGCTTTGTGGATGGACTAGCGGGAGAGTTGCCCGGGGAGCTGTTTTTT	CASSFVDGLAGELPGELFF
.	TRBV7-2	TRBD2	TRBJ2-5	TGTGCCAGCAGCTTAGGGACTAGCGTGGAGACCCAGTACTTC	CASSLGTSVETQYF
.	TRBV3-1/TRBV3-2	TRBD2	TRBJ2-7	TGTGCCAGCAGCTTAGGGATAGCGGGAGGGCCGGGTGAGCAGTACTTC	CASSLGIAGGPGEQYF
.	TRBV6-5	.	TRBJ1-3	TGTGCCAGCAGAACAGGCATCTCTGGAAACACCATATATTTT	CASRTGISGNTIYF
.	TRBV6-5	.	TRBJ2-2	TGTGCCAGCACCCTACTCGACAGAAACACCGGGGAGCTGTTTTTT	CASTLLDRNTGELFF
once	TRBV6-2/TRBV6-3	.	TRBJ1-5	TGTGCCAGCAGTTACACCACAGGGTTGAATCAGCCCCAGCATTTT	CASSYTTGLNQPQHF
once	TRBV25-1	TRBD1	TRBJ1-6	TGTGCCAGCAGTGAAGCCGGGACAGCAAATTCACCCCTCCACTTT	CASSEAGTANSPLHF
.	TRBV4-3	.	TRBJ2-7	TGCGCCAGCAGCCAAAGAGGGAACTCCTACGAGCAGTACTTC	CASSQRGNSYEQYF
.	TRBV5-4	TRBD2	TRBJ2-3	TGTGCCAGCAGCCCCAGGAGTAGCGGGAGTTTCGATACGCAGTATTTT	CASSPRSSGSFDTQYF
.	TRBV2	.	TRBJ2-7	TGTGCCAGCGGGGGGGCCTCCTACGAGCAGTACTTC	CASGGASYEQYF
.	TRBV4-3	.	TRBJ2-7	TGCGCCAGCAGCCACGTCCGGGGGGCCAGGTACGAGCAGTACTTC	CASSHVRGARYEQYF
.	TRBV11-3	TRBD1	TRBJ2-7	TGTGCCAGCAGCCCCACCGGGACAGGGGTAAACGAGCAGTACTTC	CASSPTGTGVNEQYF
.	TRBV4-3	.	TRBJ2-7	TGCGCCAGCAGCCCGGGACCGCGGGGTTTGGGCGAGCAGTACTTC	CASSPGPRGLGEQYF
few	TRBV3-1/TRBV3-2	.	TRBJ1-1	TGTGCCAGCAGCCGCGCAGGGGTCACTGAAGCTTTCTTT	CASSRAGVTEAFF
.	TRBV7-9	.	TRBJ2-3	TGTGCCAGCAGTATGGAGGGGGCCAGAGATACGCAGTATTTT	CASSMEGARDTQYF
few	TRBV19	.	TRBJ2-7	TGTGCCAGTAGCATGAATAGGGGGAACTCCTACGAGCAGTACTTC	CASSMNRGNSYEQYF
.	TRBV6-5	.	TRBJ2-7	TGTGCCAGCGGTCGGGACACTTATTCCTACGAGCAGTACTTC	CASGRDTYSYEQYF
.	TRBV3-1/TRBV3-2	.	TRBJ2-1	TGTGCCAGCAGTCCCGGGACTCTTTCCTACAATGAGCAGTTCTTC	CASSPGTLSYNEQFF
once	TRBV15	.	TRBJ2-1	TGTGCCACCAGCAGAGATAGGACTTATTACAATGAGCAGTTCTTC	CATSRDRTYYNEQFF
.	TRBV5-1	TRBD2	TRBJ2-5	TGCGCCAGCAGCTGGGCTAGCGGGAGTATGGAGACCCAGTACTTC	CASSWASGSMETQYF
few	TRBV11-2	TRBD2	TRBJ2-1	TGTGCCAGCAGCTTAGATCGACTAGCATCCGTGGATGAGCAGTTCTTC	CASSLDRLASVDEQFF
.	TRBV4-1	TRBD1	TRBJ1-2	TGCGCCAGCAGCCAGGTCGGGACAGGGGACTATGGCTACACCTTC	CASSQVGTGDYGYTF
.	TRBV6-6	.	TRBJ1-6	TGTGCCAGCAGGATTGGGGCAAGCCATAATTCACCCCTCCACTTT	CASRIGASHNSPLHF
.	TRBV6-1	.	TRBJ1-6	TGTGCCAGCAGTGAAGCTCAGGGTTATAATTCACCCCTCCACTTT	CASSEAQGYNSPLHF
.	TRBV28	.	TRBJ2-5	TGTGCCAGCAGTCCGGGGATAGGCCTTTATGGGACCCAGTACTTC	CASSPGIGLYGTQYF
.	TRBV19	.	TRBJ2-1	TGTGCCAGTAGAGCTATTTCCTACAATGAGCAGTTCTTC	CASRAISYNEQFF
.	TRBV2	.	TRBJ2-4	TGTGCCAGCAGTGAAGAGATAAGCGACATTCAGTACTTC	CASSEEISDIQYF
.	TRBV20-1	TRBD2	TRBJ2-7	TGCAGTGCTAGTAGCGGGGGTAGCTACGAGCAGTACTTC	CSASSGGSYEQYF
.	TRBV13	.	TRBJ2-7	TGTGCCAGCAGCTTAGTTAGCGGCTCCTACGAGCAGTACTTC	CASSLVSGSYEQYF
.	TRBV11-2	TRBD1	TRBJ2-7	TGTGCCAGCAGCGAAGGACAGGATCGCTCCTACGAGCAGTACTTC	CASSEGQDRSYEQYF
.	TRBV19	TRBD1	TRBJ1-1	TGTGCCAGTAGTACCCGGACAGGGCGGACTGAAGCTTTCTTT	CASSTRTGRTEAFF
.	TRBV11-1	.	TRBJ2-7	TGTGCCAGCAGCCCCCGGGACATCCGCTCCTACGAGCAGTACTTC	CASSPRDIRSYEQYF
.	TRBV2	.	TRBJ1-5	TGTGCCAGCAGTGAAGCCACGGTGAGCAATCAGCCCCAGCATTTT	CASSEATVSNQPQHF
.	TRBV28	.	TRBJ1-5	TGTGCCAGCAGACGACTGGACACCCTTCATCAGCCCCAGCATTTT	CASRRLDTLHQPQHF
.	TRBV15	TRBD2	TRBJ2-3	TGTGCCACCAGCAGAGAAGCGGGAGCCCCAGATACGCAGTATTTT	CATSREAGAPDTQYF
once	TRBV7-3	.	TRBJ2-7	TGTGCCAGCAGCCCTCTTGGGAGTGGGCTCGAGCAGTACTTC	CASSPLGSGLEQYF
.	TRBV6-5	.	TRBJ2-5	TGTGCCAGCACCCGCGGACTACTCCAAGAGACCCAGTACTTC	CASTRGLLQETQYF
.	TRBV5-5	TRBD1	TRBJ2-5	TGTGCCAGCAGCTTGGGGGACAGGGGCGGGGAGACCCAGTACTTC	CASSLGDRGGETQYF
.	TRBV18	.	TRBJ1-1	TGTGCCAGCTCACCGGGGGCGGGGGACACTGAAGCTTTCTTT	CASSPGAGDTEAFF
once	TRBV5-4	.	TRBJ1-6	TGTGCCAGCAGACGTTCAGGGAACACGGATTCACCCCTCCACTTT	CASRRSGNTDSPLHF
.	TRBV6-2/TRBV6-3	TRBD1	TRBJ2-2	TGTGCCAGCAGTTACAGGCAGGGGGCGAGAACCGGGGAGCTGTTTTTT	CASSYRQGARTGELFF